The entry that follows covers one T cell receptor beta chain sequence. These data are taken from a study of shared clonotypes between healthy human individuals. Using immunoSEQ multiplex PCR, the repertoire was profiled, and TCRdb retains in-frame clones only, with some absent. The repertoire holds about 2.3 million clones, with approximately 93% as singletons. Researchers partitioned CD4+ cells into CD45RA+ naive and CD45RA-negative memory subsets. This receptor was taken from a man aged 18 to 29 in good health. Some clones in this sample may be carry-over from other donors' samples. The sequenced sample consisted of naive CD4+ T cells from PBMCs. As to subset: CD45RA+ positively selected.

This CDR3 is CASSFSGGTRTSGNTIYF. CDR3 DNA sequence: TGTGCCAGCAGCTTCTCGGGCGGGACAAGGACGTCTGGAAACACCATATATTTT. The chain carries TRBV7-9 and TRBJ1-3, with D possibly TRBD1 on 6 matching bases. Germline values: CDR1 SEHNR, CDR2 FQNEAQ (reference sequence). The V gene lost 3 bases and the J gene lost 1 base, with 19 bases spanning the gap. This CDR3 has 18 amino acids.